Below, 31 T cell receptor beta chains from the same sample are listed, as sequenced in a study of CD8+ T cells in alopecia areata listed by TCRdb under 2018. This sample's time point label indicates: baseline before oral tofacitinib. Library prep was done by the immunoSEQ multiplex PCR assay. To provide template for TCR sequencing, every sample had RNA extracted and reverse transcribed into cDNA. In TCRdb, the immuneACCESS table is reduced to in-frame sequences with V and J assigned. These tables do not hold every clone; where another copy was compared, an unresolved V gene accounts for under half, and the others remain unexplained. The sample table holds 110,000 to 150,000 clones, of which under 60% were seen once. Of the sample, around 6.6% falls within the top ten clones. The sample was CD4+ T cells sorted from blood, taken at week 0. These receptor sequences come from a human donor with alopecia areata.

The V call is TRBV27, the J call TRBJ2-7; D unresolved. The CDR3 loop spans 14 amino acids. V was trimmed by 0 bases and J by 2 bases, leaving 8 bases between them. Germline-derived CDR1 and CDR2 are MNHEY and SMNVEV (reference sequence). CDR3 amino acids: CASSLSSSPYEQYF. CDR3 in DNA: TGTGCCAGCAGTTTATCGAGCAGTCCCTACGAGCAGTACTTC.

The V call is TRBV4-2, the J call TRBJ2-3; 9 nucleotides agree with TRBD2. This CDR3 is 14 amino acids long. CDR1 and CDR2 from the germline V gene are LGHNA and YNFKEQ. Trimming at V came to 1 base and at J to 4 bases, leaving 0 bases not matched to a gene. CDR3 coding DNA: TGTGCCAGCAGCCAAGGGACTAGCGCAGATACGCAGTATTTT. This sequence encodes CASSQGTSADTQYF.

This chain connects TRBV4-3 to TRBJ2-1, with D perhaps TRBD1 (6 bases). Germline-derived CDR1 and CDR2 are LGHNA and YSLEER. The CDR3 length is 14 residues. Between the trimmed V and J ends, which lost 3 bases and 10 bases, there was a span of 16 bases. In nucleotides, the CDR3 is TGCGCCAGCAGCCAGACACAGGGACGGGGAGAGCAGTTCTTC. Protein: CASSQTQGRGEQFF.

V is TRBV5-1 and J is TRBJ1-2, with 9 bases lining up with TRBD1. Germline V gene sequence: CDR1 SGHRS, CDR2 YFSETQ. V dropped 3 bases and J dropped 4; count of bases not matched to a gene: 7. CDR3 size: 15 residues. The CDR3 sequence: CASSSSGTGLYGYTF. The CDR3 DNA follows: TGCGCCAGCAGCTCCTCCGGGACAGGGCTCTATGGCTACACCTTC.

The J gene is TRBJ1-2, the V gene TRBV5-8; 7 bases are a match to TRBD1. V lost 1 base to trimming and J lost 4 bases; unmatched junction nucleotides: 4. This CDR3 comprises 14 residues. The germline V gene encodes CDR1 SGHTS and CDR2 YDEGEE. CDR3 bases: TGTGCCAGCAGCTTGTCAGGGGGTGGCTATGGCTACACCTTC. Its translation: CASSLSGGGYGYTF. Full variable domain (missing parts from reference TRBV5-8 and TRBJ1-2): EAGVTQSPTHLIKTRGQQATLRCSPISGHTSVYWYQQALGLGLQFLLWYDEGEERNRGNFPPRFSGRQFPNYSSELNVNALELEDSALYLCASSLSGGGYGYTFGSGTRLTVV.

This clone was found a few times. The chain couples TRBV18 to TRBJ2-3; D not certain. V was cut by 4 bases and J by 2 bases, with 22 bases left in between. CDR1 KGHSH and CDR2 LQKENI come from the germline V gene. The CDR3 is made up of 18 amino acids. As DNA, the CDR3 is TGTGCCAGCTCACTCAACTCAAGGGTGGCAGCAGACACAGATACGCAGTATTTT. It codes for CASSLNSRVAADTDTQYF.

This clone showed up just a few times. The chain recombines TRBV29-1 with TRBJ1-1, with D possibly being TRBD1 (6 bases). The V end lost 6 bases, the J end lost 8 bases, and 19 bases lay between the germline ends. CDR3 length equals 13 residues. Germline assignment: CDR1 SQVTM and CDR2 ANQGSEA. CDR3 region: CSVGTSGIGEAFF. The CDR3, as DNA: TGCAGCGTAGGGACATCTGGAATCGGGGAAGCTTTCTTT.

The rearrangement links TRBV29-1 to TRBJ1-2; D possibly corresponds to TRBD1 (5 bases). Trimming took off 4 bases at V and 2 bases at J, with 14 bases between the two ends. The length of the CDR3 is 14 residues. Looked up from germline, CDR1 is SQVTM and CDR2 is ANQGSEA. As DNA, the CDR3 is TGCAGCGTTGCGGGGGGGTCCACCAACTATGGCTACACCTTC. This codes for CSVAGGSTNYGYTF.

The sample holds a few counts of this clone. The chain has TRBV7-2 and TRBJ2-1; TRBD1 might be the D (5 bases). Germline assignment: CDR1 SGHTA and CDR2 FQGNSA. V gave up 5 bases and J gave up 4 bases, with 9 bases separating them. The CDR3 is 13 residues long. Here the CDR3 DNA reads TGTGCCAGCAGCCCCGACAGTTACAATGAGCAGTTCTTC. The encoded protein is CASSPDSYNEQFF. Supplemented by reference TRBV7-2 and TRBJ2-1, the full variable domain reads GAGVSQSPSNKVTEKGKDVELRCDPISGHTALYWYRQSLGQGLEFLIYFQGNSAPDKSGLPSDRFSAERTGGSVSTLTIQRTQQEDSAVYLCASSPDSYNEQFFGPGTRLTVL.

This sequence joins TRBV7-2 and TRBJ1-2; TRBD1 agrees at 7 bases. Germline CDR1 is SGHTA and CDR2 is FQGNSA. The CDR3 is 13 residues long. J lost 4 bases, V lost 7 bases, and 6 bases had no gene match. For the CDR3, the DNA is TGTGCCAGCACGACAGGGATTGGCTATGGCTACACCTTC. This translates into CASTTGIGYGYTF.

This sequence joins TRBV14 and TRBJ1-2; D is undetermined. V lost 1 base and J lost 3, with 6 bases in between. CDR3 length: 13 amino acids. Germline-derived CDR1 and CDR2 are SGHDN and FVKESK. The CDR3 reads CASSQGTHYGYTF. The CDR3 DNA is TGTGCCAGCAGCCAAGGGACTCACTATGGCTACACCTTC. The full variable domain, completed using reference TRBV14 and TRBJ1-2, is EAGVTQFPSHSVIEKGQTVTLRCDPISGHDNLYWYRRVMGKEIKFLLHFVKESKQDESGMPNNRFLAERTGGTYSTLKVQPAELEDSGVYFCASSQGTHYGYTFGSGTRLTVV.

This chain uses TRBV19 with TRBJ2-5; 8 bases align to TRBD1. V dropped 0 bases and J dropped 4; count of bases not matched to a gene: 4. Looked up from germline, CDR1 is LNHDA and CDR2 is SQIVND (reference sequence). CDR3 length: 15 amino acids. The CDR3 DNA reads TGTGCCAGTAGTATAGACGGACAGGGAACAGAGACCCAGTACTTC. It translates to CASSIDGQGTETQYF.

The rearrangement joins TRBV18 to TRBJ1-1, with 11 bases identical to TRBD1. CDR1 KGHSH and CDR2 LQKENI come from the germline V gene. V dropped 4 bases and J dropped 11; count of bases not matched to a gene: 12. This CDR3 has 15 amino acids. DNA of the CDR3: TGTGCCAGCTCACTGGAGGACAGGGGGCTCGGTAGGGCTTTCTTT. Its protein is CASSLEDRGLGRAFF.

This clone was observed once. The chain is built from TRBV5-6 and TRBJ2-7; 10 bases are a match to TRBD1. After removal of 5 bases from V and 2 bases from J, the junction contained 10 bases not matched to a gene. Per germline, CDR1 SGHDT and CDR2 YYEEEE. This CDR3 has 16 amino acids. The CDR3 nucleotides read TGTGCCAGCAGTTGGGGCCCGGGACAGGGGACCTACGAGCAGTACTTC. This codes for CASSWGPGQGTYEQYF.

This CDR3 reads CASKDRVTDTQYF. Here the CDR3 DNA reads TGTGCCAGCAAGGACAGGGTCACAGATACGCAGTATTTT. The chain is built from TRBV6-4 and TRBJ2-3; 8 nucleotides align to TRBD1. The V and J ends lost 7 bases and 2 bases, in that order; junction bases with no gene match: 2. The CDR3 contains 13 residues. From germline, CDR1 is MRHNA and CDR2 SNTAGT.

The gene calls are TRBV16 and TRBJ1-6; 7 positions match TRBD1. V lost 1 base to trimming and J lost 7 bases; unmatched junction nucleotides: 7. This CDR3 is built from 16 residues. Germline CDR1 is KGHSY and CDR2 is FQNENV. The CDR3 loop reads CASSQFRDRGNSPLHF. For the CDR3, the DNA is TGTGCCAGCAGCCAATTCCGGGACAGAGGGAATTCACCCCTCCACTTT.

V is TRBV5-6 and J is TRBJ2-3; the D is unclear. The CDR3 has 14 amino acids. Trimming pared 0 bases from V and 6 bases from J, leaving 11 bases between. Looked up from germline, CDR1 is SGHDT and CDR2 is YYEEEE. The CDR3 region is CASSLGNRIDTQYF. The CDR3 DNA reads as TGTGCCAGCAGCTTGGGGAACCGAATTGATACGCAGTATTTT.

This chain connects TRBV30 to TRBJ2-1; D not resolved. The CDR3 has 13 amino acids. The V end lost 0 bases, the J end lost 2 bases, and 5 bases lay between the germline ends. Germline CDR1 is GTSNPN and CDR2 is SVGIG (reference sequence). CDR3 in DNA: TGTGCCTGGAGTGTAATACCCTACAATGAGCAGTTCTTC. It translates to CAWSVIPYNEQFF. Drawing the rest from reference TRBV30 and TRBJ2-1, the complete variable domain is SQTIHQWPATLVQPVGSPLSLECTVEGTSNPNLYWYRQAAGRGLQLLFYSVGIGQISSEVPQNLSASRPQDRQFILSSKKLLLSDSGFYLCAWSVIPYNEQFFGPGTRLTVL.

V and J are TRBV29-1 and TRBJ1-2; D is perhaps TRBD1 (5 bases). This CDR3 region has 13 residues. Trimming took 0 bases from V and 8 from J, leaving 13 bases between them. Germline lookup yields CDR1 SQVTM and CDR2 ANQGSEA. CDR3 in DNA: TGCAGCGTTGAAGAGGATCGGAGGGGAGGCTACACCTTC. It is translated as CSVEEDRRGGYTF.

The chain carries TRBV7-2 and TRBJ2-7; 9 positions agree with TRBD1. The CDR3 runs 12 residues. With 4 bases clipped from V and 6 bases from J, the junction kept 1 base outside the gene matches. In germline, CDR1 is SGHTA, CDR2 FQGNSA. The CDR3 coding sequence is TGTGCCAGCAGCTCGGACAGGGGCGAGCAGTACTTC. It encodes CASSSDRGEQYF.

The chain combines TRBV7-2 with TRBJ2-3; tentatively, D is TRBD2 (5 bases). From germline, CDR1 is SGHTA and CDR2 FQGNSA. The CDR3 totals 15 residues. Trimming pared 7 bases from V and 2 bases from J, leaving 16 bases between. The CDR3 region has the DNA TGTGCCAGCACCCAGCGGAGCGGATACACAGATACGCAGTATTTT. It yields the protein CASTQRSGYTDTQYF.

This clone was counted many times. The junction departs from germline at one end; a sequencing error may be responsible. This chain connects TRBV2 to TRBJ2-5; D tentatively fits TRBD1 or TRBD2 (6 bases each). The CDR3 is 13 amino acids. The germline gives CDR1 SNHLY, CDR2 FYNNEI. The CDR3 bases are TGTGCCAGCAGGGAAGGGGGGCGCGAGACCCAGTACTTC. Translating gives CASREGGRETQYF.

CDR3 nucleotide sequence: TGTGCCAGCAGCCGGGGGCAAAGAGAGCAGTTCTTC. This encodes CASSRGQREQFF. The rearrangement links TRBV7-9 to TRBJ2-1; D possibly uses TRBD1 or TRBD2 (6 bases each). Germline assignment: CDR1 SEHNR and CDR2 FQNEAQ (reference sequence). V was cut by 5 bases and J by 10 bases, with 12 bases left in between. This CDR3 comprises 12 residues.

V is TRBV29-1 and J is TRBJ2-6, with D perhaps TRBD1 (6 bases). V lost 0 bases, J lost 0 bases, and 15 bases lay in between. The length of the CDR3 is 18 residues. CDR1 SQVTM and CDR2 ANQGSEA come from the germline V gene. Here the CDR3 DNA reads TGCAGCGTTGAAGATCGCAGCAGGGGATACTCTGGGGCCAACGTCCTGACTTTC. The encoded protein is CSVEDRSRGYSGANVLTF.

The V and J genes are TRBV18 and TRBJ1-5, with D perhaps matching TRBD1 (5 bases). The CDR3 extends over 15 amino acids. Germline V gene lookup returns CDR1 KGHSH and CDR2 LQKENI. V lost 3 bases and J 4 bases, leaving 13 bases between the germline ends. Written as DNA, the CDR3 is TGTGCCAGCTCACCGAGCACAGGCTTAAATCAGCCCCAGCATTTT. It encodes CASSPSTGLNQPQHF.

This chain connects TRBV6-5 to TRBJ2-3; weak D call: TRBD2 (6 bases). Germline V gives CDR1 MNHEY, CDR2 SVGAGI. This CDR3 is 15 amino acids long. The germline V and J ends were trimmed by 0 bases and 3 bases, with 10 bases remaining between them. CDR3 amino acids: CASSYSEGRTDTQYF. The CDR3 DNA is TGTGCCAGCAGTTACTCGGAGGGGAGGACAGATACGCAGTATTTT.

The gene calls are TRBV30 and TRBJ2-5; no clear D. The CDR3 is 12 amino acids. CDR1 is GTSNPN, CDR2 SVGIG, per germline (reference sequence). V was shortened by 1 base and J by 5 bases, with 8 bases between the two germline ends. The CDR3 DNA sequence: TGTGCCTGGAGTGCCACCCCCGAGACCCAGTACTTC. Amino acids: CAWSATPETQYF.

In its sample, this clone was seen a few times. The rearrangement uses TRBV7-2 and TRBJ2-7, with 7 bases aligning to TRBD1. This CDR3 contains 13 residues. Germline lookup yields CDR1 SGHTA and CDR2 FQGNSA. V shed 5 bases and J 12 bases; nucleotides not matched to a gene: 13. DNA for the CDR3: TGTGCCAGCAGCCTAAGGACAGGCGATATGCGGTACTTC. It yields the protein CASSLRTGDMRYF. The variable domain in full, completed from reference TRBV7-2 and TRBJ2-7, reads GAGVSQSPSNKVTEKGKDVELRCDPISGHTALYWYRQSLGQGLEFLIYFQGNSAPDKSGLPSDRFSAERTGGSVSTLTIQRTQQEDSAVYLCASSLRTGDMRYFGPGTRLTVT.

The gene calls are TRBV18 and TRBJ2-3; TRBD2 might be the D (5 bases). Germline V gives CDR1 KGHSH, CDR2 LQKENI. This CDR3 contains 16 residues. V lost 2 bases, J lost 0 bases, and 12 bases lay in between. The CDR3 nucleotides are TGTGCCAGCTCACCATCTAGCCCACATAGCACAGATACGCAGTATTTT. Translated, it gives CASSPSSPHSTDTQYF.

This clone was detected only a few times. The V and J genes are TRBV6-5 and TRBJ1-2; 7 bases line up with TRBD1. V was pared by 4 bases and J by 8 bases, with 4 bases of the junction left unmatched. The CDR3 length is 12 residues. Germline CDR1 MNHEY, CDR2 SVGAGI. CDR3: CASSSYRGGYTF. CDR3 sequence (DNA): TGTGCCAGCAGTTCATACAGGGGCGGCTACACCTTC.

The chain links TRBV29-1 to TRBJ1-2; D might be TRBD1 (6 bases). The CDR3 is 11 residues long. V was pared by 8 bases and J by 4 bases, with 11 bases between. In germline, CDR1 is SQVTM, CDR2 ANQGSEA. The CDR3 loop is CSTRGAYGYTF. CDR3 sequence (DNA): TGCAGCACGAGGGGGGCCTATGGCTACACCTTC.